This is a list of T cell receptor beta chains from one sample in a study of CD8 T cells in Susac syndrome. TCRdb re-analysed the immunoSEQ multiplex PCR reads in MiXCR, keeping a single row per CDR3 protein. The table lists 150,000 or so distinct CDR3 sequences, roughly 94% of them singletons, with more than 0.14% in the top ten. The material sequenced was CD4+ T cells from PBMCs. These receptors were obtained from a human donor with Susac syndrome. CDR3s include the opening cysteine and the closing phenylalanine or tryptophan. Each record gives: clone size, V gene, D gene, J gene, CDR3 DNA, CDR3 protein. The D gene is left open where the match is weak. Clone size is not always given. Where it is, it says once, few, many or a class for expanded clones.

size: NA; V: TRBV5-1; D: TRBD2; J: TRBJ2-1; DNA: TGCGCCAGCAGCCGGGCCGGCCAGGGAGGGGTCGGTGAGCAGTTCTTC; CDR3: CASSRAGQGGVGEQFF
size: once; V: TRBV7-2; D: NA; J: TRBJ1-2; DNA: TGTGCCAGCAGCCCGGGTACGACTAGATATGGCTACACCTTC; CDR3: CASSPGTTRYGYTF
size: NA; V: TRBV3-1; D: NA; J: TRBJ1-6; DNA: TGTGCCAGCAGCGATAGGGGTTCTTCACCCCTCCACTTT; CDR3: CASSDRGSSPLHF
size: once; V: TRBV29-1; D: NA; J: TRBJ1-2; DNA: TGCAGCGTGGTGCAGGCTACGTATGGCTACACCTTC; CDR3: CSVVQATYGYTF
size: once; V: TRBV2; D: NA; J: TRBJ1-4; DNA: TGTGCCAGCAGTGAATCTGAGAAACTGTTTTTT; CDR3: CASSESEKLFF
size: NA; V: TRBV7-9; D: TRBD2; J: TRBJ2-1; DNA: TGTGCCAGCAGCTCTAGTAGCGGGAGCTCCTACAATGAGCAGTTCTTC; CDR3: CASSSSSGSSYNEQFF
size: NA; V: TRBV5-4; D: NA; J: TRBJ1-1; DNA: TGTGCCAGCAGCTTGGGCAGTCCCATGAACACTGAAGCTTTCTTT; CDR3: CASSLGSPMNTEAFF
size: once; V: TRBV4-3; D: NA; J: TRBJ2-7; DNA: TGCGCCAGCAGCCAAGACGGCGTTACCTACGAGCAGTACTTC; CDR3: CASSQDGVTYEQYF
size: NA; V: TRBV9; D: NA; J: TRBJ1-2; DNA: TGTGCCAGCAGCGTAGGGTCAATCTATGGCTACACCTTC; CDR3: CASSVGSIYGYTF
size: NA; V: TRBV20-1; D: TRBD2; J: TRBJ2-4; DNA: TGCAGTGCTAGAAAACTAGCGGGAGTCGGGGACATTCAGTACTTC; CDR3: CSARKLAGVGDIQYF
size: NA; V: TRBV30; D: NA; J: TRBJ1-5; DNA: TGTGCCTGGAACCCCCGGACCTTAAGCAATCAGCCCCAGCATTTT; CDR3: CAWNPRTLSNQPQHF
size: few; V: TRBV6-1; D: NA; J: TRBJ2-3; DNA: TGTGCCACCACAAGACCGGGCACAGATACGCAGTATTTT; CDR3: CATTRPGTDTQYF
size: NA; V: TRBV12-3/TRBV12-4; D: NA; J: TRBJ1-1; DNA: TGTGCCAGCAGCGGGTTGGGCACTGAAGCTTTCTTT; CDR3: CASSGLGTEAFF
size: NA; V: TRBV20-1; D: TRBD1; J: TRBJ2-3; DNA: TGCAGTGCTAGAACTGGACAGGGTAGCACAGATACGCAGTATTTT; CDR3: CSARTGQGSTDTQYF
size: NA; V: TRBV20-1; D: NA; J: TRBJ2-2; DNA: TGCAGTGCTCGGTTGAACACCGGGGAGCTGTTTTTT; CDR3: CSARLNTGELFF
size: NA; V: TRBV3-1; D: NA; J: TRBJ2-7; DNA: TGTGCCAGCAGCCACCAGGGCAGCGAGCAGTACTTC; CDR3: CASSHQGSEQYF
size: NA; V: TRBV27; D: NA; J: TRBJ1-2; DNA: TGTGCCAGCAGTTTATCGAGTAACTATGGCTACACCTTC; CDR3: CASSLSSNYGYTF
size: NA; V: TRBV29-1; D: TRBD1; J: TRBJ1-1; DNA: TGCAGCGGAGACTACAGGGGTTCCGGTGAAGCTTTCTTT; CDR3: CSGDYRGSGEAFF
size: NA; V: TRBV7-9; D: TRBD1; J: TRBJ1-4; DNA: TGTGCCAGCAGCTTTTGGACAGGGGGCGAAAAACTGTTTTTT; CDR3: CASSFWTGGEKLFF
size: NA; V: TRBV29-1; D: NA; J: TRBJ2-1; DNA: TGCAGCGTTGTCAAACAGGGACCCGGATCCTACAATGAGCAGTTCTTC; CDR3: CSVVKQGPGSYNEQFF
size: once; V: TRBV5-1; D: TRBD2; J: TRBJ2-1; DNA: TGCGCCAGCAGCTCCCAGACTAGCGGGGGCCATAACAATGAGCAGTTCTTC; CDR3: CASSSQTSGGHNNEQFF
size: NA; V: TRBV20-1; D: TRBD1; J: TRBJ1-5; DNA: TGCAGTGGGTCACAGGGGGGCAATCAGCCCCAGCATTTT; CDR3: CSGSQGGNQPQHF